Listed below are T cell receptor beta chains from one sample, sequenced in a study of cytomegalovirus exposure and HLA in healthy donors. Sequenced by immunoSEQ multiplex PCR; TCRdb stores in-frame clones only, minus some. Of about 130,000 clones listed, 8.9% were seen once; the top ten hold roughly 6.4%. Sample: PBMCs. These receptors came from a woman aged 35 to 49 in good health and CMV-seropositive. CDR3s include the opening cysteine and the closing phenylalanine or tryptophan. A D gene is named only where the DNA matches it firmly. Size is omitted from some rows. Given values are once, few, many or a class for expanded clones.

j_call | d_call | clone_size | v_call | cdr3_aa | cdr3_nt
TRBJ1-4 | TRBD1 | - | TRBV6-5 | CASSTGTGVEKLFF | TGTGCCAGCAGTACCGGGACAGGGGTAGAAAAACTGTTTTTT
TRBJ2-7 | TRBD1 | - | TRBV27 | CASSRRTGASHEQYF | TGTGCCAGCAGTCGACGGACAGGGGCAAGCCACGAGCAGTACTTC
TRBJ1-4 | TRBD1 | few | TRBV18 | CATHPGGLEKLFF | TGTGCCACCCACCCAGGGGGGCTTGAAAAACTGTTTTTT
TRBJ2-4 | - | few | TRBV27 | CASSGWNPGAKNIQYF | TGTGCCAGCAGTGGATGGAACCCGGGAGCCAAAAACATTCAGTACTTC
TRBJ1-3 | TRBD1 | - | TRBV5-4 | CASSDRTGGNTIYF | TGTGCCAGCAGCGATCGGACAGGGGGAAACACCATATATTTT
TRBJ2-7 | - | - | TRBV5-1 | CASSLGAGGTRYEQYF | TGCGCCAGCAGCTTGGGGGCCGGAGGGACCCGCTACGAGCAGTACTTC
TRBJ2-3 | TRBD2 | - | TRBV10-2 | CASSERRGGEDTQYF | TGCGCCAGCAGTGAGAGGCGGGGGGGCGAGGATACGCAGTATTTT
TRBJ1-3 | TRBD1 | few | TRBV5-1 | CASSLAGTGSGNTIYF | TGCGCCAGCAGCTTGGCCGGGACAGGCTCTGGAAACACCATATATTTT
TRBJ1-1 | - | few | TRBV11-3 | CASSSGGTRAFF | TGTGCCAGCAGCTCTGGGGGGACTAGGGCTTTCTTT
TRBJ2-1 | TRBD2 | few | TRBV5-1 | CASSFLAGGINEQFF | TGCGCCAGCAGCTTTCTAGCGGGGGGGATCAATGAGCAGTTCTTC
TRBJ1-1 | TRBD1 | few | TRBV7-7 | CASSSLVTGRCEAFF | TGTGCCAGCAGCTCCCTCGTGACAGGGCGATGTGAAGCTTTCTTT
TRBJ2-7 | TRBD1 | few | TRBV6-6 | CASSYGPGQGYEQYF | TGTGCCAGCAGTTACGGTCCGGGACAGGGTTACGAGCAGTACTTC
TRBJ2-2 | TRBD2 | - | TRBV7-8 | CAGTSGGRRTGELFF | TGTGCCGGGACTAGCGGGGGTAGGAGGACCGGGGAGCTGTTTTTT
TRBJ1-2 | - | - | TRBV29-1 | CSVEAARVGGSTF | TGCAGCGTTGAAGCGGCCAGGGTGGGAGGCTCCACCTTC
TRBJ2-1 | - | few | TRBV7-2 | CASSPQMLTEQFF | TGTGCCAGCAGCCCCCAGATGCTCACTGAGCAGTTCTTC
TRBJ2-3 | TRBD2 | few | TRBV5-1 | CASSLVTSGVADTQYF | TGCGCCAGCAGCTTGGTCACTAGCGGGGTTGCAGATACGCAGTATTTT
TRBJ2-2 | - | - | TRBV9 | CASRVTRNTGELFF | TGTGCCAGCAGAGTCACAAGGAACACCGGGGAGCTGTTTTTT
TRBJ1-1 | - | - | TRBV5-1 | CASSEAVNTEAFF | TGCGCCAGCAGCGAGGCAGTGAACACTGAAGCTTTCTTT
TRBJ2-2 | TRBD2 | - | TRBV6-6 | CASTPGGNTGELFF | TGTGCCAGCACTCCGGGGGGGAACACCGGGGAGCTGTTTTTT
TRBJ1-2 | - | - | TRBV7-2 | CASSQGGVNYGYTF | TGTGCCAGCAGCCAGGGAGGGGTTAACTATGGCTACACCTTC
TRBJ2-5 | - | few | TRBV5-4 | CASSLRETQYF | TGTGCCAGCAGCTTGCGGGAGACCCAGTACTTC
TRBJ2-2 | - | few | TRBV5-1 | CASSLVSTGELFF | TGCGCCAGCAGCTTGGTGAGCACCGGGGAGCTGTTTTTT
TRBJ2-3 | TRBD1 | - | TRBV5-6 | CASTRGQDTQYF | TGTGCCAGCACGAGGGGGCAAGATACGCAGTATTTT
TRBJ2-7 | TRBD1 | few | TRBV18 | CASSPGTGVGEQYF | TGTGCCAGCTCACCGGGAACAGGGGTGGGCGAGCAGTACTTC
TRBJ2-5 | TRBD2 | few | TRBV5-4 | CASSPGTSGQETQYF | TGTGCCAGCAGCCCTGGGACTAGCGGACAAGAGACCCAGTACTTC
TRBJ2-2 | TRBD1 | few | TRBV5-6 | CASSAGQGYTGELFF | TGTGCCAGCAGCGCTGGACAGGGGTACACCGGGGAGCTGTTTTTT
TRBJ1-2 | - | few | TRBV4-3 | CASTPTPGINYGYTF | TGCGCCAGCACCCCTACACCAGGGATTAACTATGGCTACACCTTC